This T cell receptor beta chain was sequenced during a study of cytomegalovirus exposure and HLA in healthy donors (dated by TCRdb to 2016 to 2017). At the level of the whole study: An earlier analysis of fewer than 750 of the donors reported roughly 300 Gb of sequence data and 117 million unique TCR beta sequences obtained from about 179 million T cells. Roughly 300 gigabases of sequencing data and 75 million to 85 million unique TCR sequences made up an early release that covered approximately 700 HLA-typed donors. The genetic ancestry cluster associated with self-reported Caucasian donors included 80% to 90% of the roughly 410 genotyped donors. Typing coverage varied by locus: roughly 629-640 donors for A, B, C, DRB1 and DQB1; approximately 520 for DQA1; some 610 for DPA1; about 450 for DPB1. Donor age, sex, ethnicity and CMV serostatus were compiled together with the repertoire data. Rather than using new phenotypic data, the later analysis identified candidate immune exposures from TCR beta sequences and from how often those sequences occurred across donors. Every discovery cohort repertoire had been produced on one sequencing platform. To study patterns of TCR occurrence, a later analysis re-analyzed previously published TCR beta repertoires from hundreds of donors and added high-resolution HLA genotyping. Among 350 to 400 genotyped donors of the cohort, an average of around 240,000 unique TCR beta nucleotide sequences were sequenced per donor, roughly 18% of them non-productive. Several DR-DQ haplotypes were handled as single units for association and clustering because linkage in the cohort was strong. A later genetic analysis used genome-wide SNP genotypes for about 60% of the 666 donors, treating that subset as a discovery cohort. To decide whether each TCR beta V gene segment behaved as functional or pseudogenic, an earlier analysis of approximately 590 of the donors relied on high-throughput TCR beta sequencing. Along with the roughly 670-subject first cohort, a separate validation cohort of about 110 different subjects was used. The T cell repertoires of 670 or so subjects were profiled by immunosequencing and related to cytomegalovirus serostatus. The study aimed to test whether cataloging public T cell receptors could reveal signatures of past pathogen exposure. The study combined high-throughput TCR immunosequencing, statistical association of individual TCRs with disease status, and machine learning to predict cytomegalovirus infection status. HLA typing included class I and class II loci at four-digit resolution. Study-level results and caveats: A further reported finding was that TCR beta sequences accurately predicted the HLA-A and HLA-B alleles for most subjects in the first cohort. A later analysis found that most CMV-associated TCR beta chains appeared HLA-restricted, with HLA associations seemingly driven largely by CMV exposure. A cluster of highly shared sequence variants was judged likely to represent a technical artifact of the sequencing pipeline. Because HLA typing was missing for some donors at each locus, association tests included only the typed subset. In a later genetic analysis, fewer N-insertions in productive TCRs were reported among donors in an Asian-associated ancestry cluster than the approximately 670-donor mean. Correlated functional status among segregating V segments might reflect linkage disequilibrium, but an unknown experimental factor could not be ruled out. A later genetic analysis associated a missense DCLRE1C variant with V-gene and J-gene trimming of TCR beta chains, and an independent cohort replicated the association. It was suggested by the authors that the approach could potentially be generalized to other disease states and immunological phenotypes. In a later analysis, TCR association rates were found to vary across HLA loci, with the most associated TCRs seen for DRB1 alleles and the fewest for HLA-C alleles. Some IMGT-functional V segments, including TRBV6-2 and TRBV6-3, could not be distinguished by the 87-base-pair reads and were therefore excluded. About 17 rarely observed V segments, including chromosome 9 orphons, were excluded from the earlier analysis of several hundred of the donors because counts were too low. At a false discovery rate of 0.05, a later analysis linked 16,000 or so TCR beta sequences to specific HLA alleles. While some public TCRs were present in many individuals, most TCR sequences turned up only very rarely across donors. In the study, 164 TCR beta chains were listed as associated with cytomegalovirus. The only immune exposure information available for the cohort was CMV serostatus. This cohort had only TCR beta chains sequenced, and the lack of alpha or paired-chain data limited which features could be detected. In an earlier analysis of approximately 590 of the donors, most TCR beta V segments were observed in productive rearrangements about 87% or about 30% of the time, broadly matching IMGT annotations. A later analysis found that HLA-associated TCR beta chains were more clonally expanded and had lower generation probabilities than equally common non-associated chains. According to a later analysis, parvovirus B19, influenza, CMV and Epstein-Barr virus appeared linked to several top co-occurrence clusters. Roughly uniform sequencing depth across donors was assumed in presence/absence analyses, although this assumption may not hold. In vitro tests confirmed that a few of the cytomegalovirus-associated TCR beta chains recognize cytomegalovirus antigens. Assigning TCR associations to individual alleles was difficult when HLA alleles, especially DR and DQ, strongly co-occurred. The classifier was reported to diagnose cytomegalovirus status with high specificity and sensitivity in both the original cohort and the validation cohort.

To note about this clone: Its target antigen remains unknown. Qualities for individual bases were not recorded, and no much larger clone is one base off.

The cohort was made up of around 720 healthy bone marrow donors. All cohort members were sampled while nominally healthy, although unrecorded immune exposures were likely present. The donor tested CMV seropositive and was one of the 289 seropositive cohort members. A peripheral blood sample was provided by each donor, and peripheral blood mononuclear cells were used for TCR beta sequencing. Genomic DNA extraction from the blood cell samples was performed with the Qiagen DNeasy Blood Extraction Kit. The CDR3 spans 15 residues, from the cysteine through the phenylalanine. Of the read, only the CDR3 DNA is kept; its 45 bases are in frame from base 1. The junction shows trimming of 5 bases on V and 11 bases on J, plus 24 bases between the germline ends. The germline V gene (reference sequence) specifies MNHNY as CDR1 and SVGAGI as CDR2. Library preparation employed the immunoSEQ multiplex PCR assay. For the multiplex PCR, a mixture combining 60 forward primers for TCR Vbeta segments and 13 reverse primers for TCR Jbeta segments was used. A multiplex PCR assay on genomic DNA amplified the CDR3 region of rearranged TCR beta genes. The Illumina HiSeq System was used to sequence the amplified TCR beta libraries as 87-base-pair reads. Regarding the original processing steps: In a later analysis, tens of millions of unique TCR beta chains were counted across the 650 to 700 repertoires, and approximately 11 million of these chains were shared by at least two donors. Raw reads were error-corrected and collapsed into unique sequences with a nearest-neighbor algorithm that merged closely related sequences to remove PCR and sequencing errors. Alignment of CDR3 sequences to IMGT reference sequences was used to assign V, D and J gene segments. For a sequence to be retained, a match of at least six nucleotides to both a V gene segment and a J gene segment was required. Rearrangements were classified as productive when the CDR3 lacked stop codons and remained in frame with V and J, and all other rearrangements were classified as non-productive. CDR3 was defined according to IMGT convention as the region running from the second conserved V-encoded cysteine to the conserved J-encoded phenylalanine. Sequences without an unambiguous match to a single V gene segment were excluded from the earlier analysis of a few hundred of the donors. An earlier analysis of some 610 of the donors called V segments functional above 56.7% productive rearrangements and segregating when the between-donor standard deviation exceeded 5%. A statistical classification framework was built for diagnosing cytomegalovirus status from the catalog of TCR beta chain sequences. V and J gene assignment, in a later analysis, came from comparing TCR nucleotide sequences with IMGT/GENE-DB human TR gene sequences. Using the TCRdist pipeline, a later analysis assigned CDR3 sequences along with most-parsimonious VDJ recombination scenarios. In a later analysis, every TCR beta chain was defined by the combination of its CDR3 amino acid sequence and its V-gene family, and reads without a unique V-gene family were dropped. A later analysis removed 592 highly shared, low-generation-probability nucleotide sequences to deal with suspected cross-contamination and a sequencing artifact. In a later analysis, a clonal expansion index for each public chain was calculated from normalized within-repertoire ranks of inferred template counts. In a later analysis, generation probabilities were computed with a VDJ recombination model fitted to out-of-frame rearrangements, and the resulting probabilities were checked against IGoR. In a later analysis, TCR-TCR, TCR-HLA and TCR-CMV co-occurrence was scored with hypergeometric tests, and a repertoire-size bias correction was applied to TCR pairs. False discovery rates were estimated in a later analysis by permuting HLA or CMV assignments 20 times. In a later analysis, co-occurring TCRs were grouped with DBSCAN, and TCRdist sequence similarity was added when clustering was performed within HLA-allele-positive subsets. Repertoires with fewer than 30,000 or more than 120,000 public chains were left out of co-occurrence clustering, as were about 5 repertoires with anomalous nucleotide sharing. Drawn from immuneACCESS, this table holds only the in-frame rearrangements with V and J called that TCRdb kept. Clones are partly lost; checked studies trace under half to an unresolved V gene and leave the rest unexplained. For V, J and clone size, that table is used; D and trimming come from the DNA. In this sample the table shows under 170,000 clones, less than 85% of which occur a single time. The ten largest clones represent around 6.5% of the sample.

The sequenced material came from PBMCs. The rearranged chain carries TRBV6-6 and TRBJ1-2, with no confident D gene call. This TCR came from a man aged 50 to 59 in good health and CMV-seropositive. The DNA sequence follows: TGTGCCAGCAGTCCCCCGGGAGCCAATATCGAGGTATACACCTTC. The resulting protein is CASSPPGANIEVYTF.